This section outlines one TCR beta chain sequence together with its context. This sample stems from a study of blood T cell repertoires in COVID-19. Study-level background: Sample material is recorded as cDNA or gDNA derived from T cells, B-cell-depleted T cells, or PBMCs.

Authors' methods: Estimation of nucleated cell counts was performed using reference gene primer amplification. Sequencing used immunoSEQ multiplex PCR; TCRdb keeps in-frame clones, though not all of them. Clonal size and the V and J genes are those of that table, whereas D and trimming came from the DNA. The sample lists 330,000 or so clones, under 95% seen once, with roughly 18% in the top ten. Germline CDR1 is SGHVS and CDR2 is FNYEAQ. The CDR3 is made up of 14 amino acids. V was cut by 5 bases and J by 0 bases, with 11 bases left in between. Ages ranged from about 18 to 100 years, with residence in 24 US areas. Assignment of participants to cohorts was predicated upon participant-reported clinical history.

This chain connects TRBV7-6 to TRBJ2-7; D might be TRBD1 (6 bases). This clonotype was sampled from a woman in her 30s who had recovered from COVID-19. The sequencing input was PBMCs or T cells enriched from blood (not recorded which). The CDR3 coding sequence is TGTGCCAGCAGCGGCGTAGGGGGCTCCTACGAGCAGTACTTC. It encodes CASSGVGGSYEQYF. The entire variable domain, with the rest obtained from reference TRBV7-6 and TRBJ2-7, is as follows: GAGVSQSPRYKVTKRGQDVALRCDPISGHVSLYWYRQALGQGPEFLTYFNYEAQQDKSGLPNDRFSAERPEGSISTLTIQRTEQRDSAMYRCASSGVGGSYEQYFGPGTRLTVT.